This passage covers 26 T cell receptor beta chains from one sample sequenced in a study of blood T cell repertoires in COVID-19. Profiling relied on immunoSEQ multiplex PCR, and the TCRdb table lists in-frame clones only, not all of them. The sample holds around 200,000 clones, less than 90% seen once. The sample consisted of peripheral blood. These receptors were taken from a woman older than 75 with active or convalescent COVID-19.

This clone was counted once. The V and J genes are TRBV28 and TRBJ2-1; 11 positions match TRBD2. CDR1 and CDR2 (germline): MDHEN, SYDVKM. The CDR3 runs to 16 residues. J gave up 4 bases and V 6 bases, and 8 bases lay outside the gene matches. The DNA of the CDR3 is TGTGCCAGCAGGGAGCTAGCGGGGGGTTTTTACAATGAGCAGTTCTTC. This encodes CASRELAGGFYNEQFF.

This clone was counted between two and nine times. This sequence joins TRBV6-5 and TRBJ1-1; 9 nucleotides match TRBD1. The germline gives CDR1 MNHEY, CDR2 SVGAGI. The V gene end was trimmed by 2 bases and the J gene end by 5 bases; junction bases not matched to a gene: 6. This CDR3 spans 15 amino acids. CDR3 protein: CASSYGDRGWTEAFF. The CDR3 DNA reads TGTGCCAGCAGTTACGGTGACAGGGGGTGGACTGAAGCTTTCTTT.

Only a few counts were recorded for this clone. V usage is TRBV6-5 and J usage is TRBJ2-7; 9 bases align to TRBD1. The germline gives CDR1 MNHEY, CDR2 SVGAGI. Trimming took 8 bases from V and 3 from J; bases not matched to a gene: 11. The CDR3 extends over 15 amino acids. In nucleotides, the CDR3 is TGTGCCAGCGGGAGGACCGGGACAGGGCTCTACGAGCAGTACTTC. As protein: CASGRTGTGLYEQYF.

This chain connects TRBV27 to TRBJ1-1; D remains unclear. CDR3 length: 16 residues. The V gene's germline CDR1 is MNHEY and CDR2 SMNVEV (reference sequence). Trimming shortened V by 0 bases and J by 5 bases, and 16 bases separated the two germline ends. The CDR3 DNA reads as TGTGCCAGCAGTTTATCGCCGAGGGTGAAGAAGACTGAAGCTTTCTTT. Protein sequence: CASSLSPRVKKTEAFF.

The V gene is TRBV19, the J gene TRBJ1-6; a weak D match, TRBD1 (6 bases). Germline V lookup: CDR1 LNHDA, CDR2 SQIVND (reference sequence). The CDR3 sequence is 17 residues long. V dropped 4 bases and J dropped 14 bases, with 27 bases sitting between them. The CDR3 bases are TGTGCCAGTAGTACCGACAGGACTGGGGGCCAAATTCGGGCCCTCCACTTT. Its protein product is CASSTDRTGGQIRALHF. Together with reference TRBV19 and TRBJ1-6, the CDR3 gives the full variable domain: DGGITQSPKYLFRKEGQNVTLSCEQNLNHDAMYWYRQDPGQGLRLIYYSQIVNDFQKGDIAEGYSVSREKKESFPLTVTSAQKNPTAFYLCASSTDRTGGQIRALHFGNGTRLTVT.

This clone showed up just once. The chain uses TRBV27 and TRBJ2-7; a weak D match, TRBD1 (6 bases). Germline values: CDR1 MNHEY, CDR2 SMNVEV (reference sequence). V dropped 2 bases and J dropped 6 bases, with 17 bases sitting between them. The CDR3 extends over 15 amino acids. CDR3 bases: TGTGCCAGCAGTTTAGCCGGGCAGGGGTTCTCCGAGCAGTACTTC. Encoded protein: CASSLAGQGFSEQYF.

The CDR3: CATSSRYSPLHF. DNA of the CDR3: TGTGCCACCAGCTCTCGTTATTCACCCCTCCACTTT. The gene calls are TRBV15 and TRBJ1-6; D gene ambiguous. The CDR3 extends over 12 amino acids. Germline V CDR1 and CDR2: LNHNV, YYDKDF (reference sequence). V lost 5 bases to trimming and J lost 8 bases, with 7 bases between them.

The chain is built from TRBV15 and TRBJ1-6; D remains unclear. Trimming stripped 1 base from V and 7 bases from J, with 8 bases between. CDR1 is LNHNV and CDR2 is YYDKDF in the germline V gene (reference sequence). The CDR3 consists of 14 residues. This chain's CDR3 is CATSRGLENSPLHF. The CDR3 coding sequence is TGTGCCACCAGCAGAGGACTAGAGAATTCACCCCTCCACTTT. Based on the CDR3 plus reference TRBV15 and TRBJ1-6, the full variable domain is DAMVIQNPRYQVTQFGKPVTLSCSQTLNHNVMYWYQQKSSQAPKLLFHYYDKDFNNEADTPDNFQSRRPNTSFCFLDIRSPGLGDTAMYLCATSRGLENSPLHFGNGTRLTVT.

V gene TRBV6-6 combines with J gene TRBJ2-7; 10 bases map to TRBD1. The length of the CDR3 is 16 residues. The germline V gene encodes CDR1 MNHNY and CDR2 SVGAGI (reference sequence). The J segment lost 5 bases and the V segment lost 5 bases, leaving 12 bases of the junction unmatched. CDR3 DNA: TGTGCCAGCAGTACCCCGGACAGGGGGGCGAGCGACGAGCAGTACTTC. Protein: CASSTPDRGASDEQYF.

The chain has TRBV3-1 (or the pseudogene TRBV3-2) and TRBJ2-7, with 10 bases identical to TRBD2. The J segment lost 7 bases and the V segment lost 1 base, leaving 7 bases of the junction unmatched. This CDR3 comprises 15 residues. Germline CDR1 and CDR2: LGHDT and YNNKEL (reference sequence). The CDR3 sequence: CASSQGTSGPLEQYF. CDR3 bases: TGTGCCAGCAGCCAAGGGACTAGCGGACCTCTTGAGCAGTACTTC.

The CDR3 sequence: CASMRTGDNQPQHF. The CDR3 nucleotides read TGTGCCAGCATGAGGACAGGCGATAATCAGCCCCAGCATTTT. V and J are TRBV28 and TRBJ1-5, with TRBD1 identical over 7 bases. CDR3 size: 14 residues. The V and J ends lost 7 bases and 4 bases, in that order; junction bases with no gene match: 7. Per germline, CDR1 MDHEN and CDR2 SYDVKM.

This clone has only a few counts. In nucleotides, the CDR3 is TGTGCCAGCAGTGGGGCCGGACAGGGGGCGGAAGGCTACACCTTC. Translated: CASSGAGQGAEGYTF. This chain uses TRBV6-4 with TRBJ1-2, with 11 bases matching TRBD1. The CDR3 extends over 15 amino acids. J gave up 8 bases and V 4 bases, and 9 bases lay outside the gene matches. Germline CDR1 and CDR2: MRHNA and SNTAGT.

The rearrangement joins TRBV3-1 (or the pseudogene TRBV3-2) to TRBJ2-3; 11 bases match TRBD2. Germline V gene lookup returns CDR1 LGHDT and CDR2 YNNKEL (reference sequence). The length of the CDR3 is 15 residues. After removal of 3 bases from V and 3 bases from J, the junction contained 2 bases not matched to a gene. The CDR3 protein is CASSHLAGGTDTQYF. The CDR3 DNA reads TGTGCCAGCAGCCACCTAGCGGGGGGTACAGATACGCAGTATTTT.

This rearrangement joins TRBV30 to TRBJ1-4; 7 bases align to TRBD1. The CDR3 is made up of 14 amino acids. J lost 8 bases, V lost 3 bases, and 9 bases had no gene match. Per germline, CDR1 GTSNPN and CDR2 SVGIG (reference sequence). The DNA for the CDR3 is TGTGCCTGGAGGGAAACAGGGGCGGGCGAAAAACTGTTTTTT. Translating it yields CAWRETGAGEKLFF.

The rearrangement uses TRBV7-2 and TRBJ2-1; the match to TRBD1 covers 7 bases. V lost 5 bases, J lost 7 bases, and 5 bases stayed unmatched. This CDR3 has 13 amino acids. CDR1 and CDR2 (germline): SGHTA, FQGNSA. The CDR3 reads CASSVDRDNEQFF. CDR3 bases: TGTGCCAGCAGCGTTGACAGGGATAATGAGCAGTTCTTC.

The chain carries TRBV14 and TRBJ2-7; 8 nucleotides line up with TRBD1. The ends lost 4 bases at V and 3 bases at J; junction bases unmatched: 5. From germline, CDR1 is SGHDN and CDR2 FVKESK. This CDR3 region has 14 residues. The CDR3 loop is CASSRTGSYYEQYF. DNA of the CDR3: TGTGCCAGCAGCCGGACAGGGAGTTACTACGAGCAGTACTTC. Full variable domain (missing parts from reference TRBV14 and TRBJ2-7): EAGVTQFPSHSVIEKGQTVTLRCDPISGHDNLYWYRRVMGKEIKFLLHFVKESKQDESGMPNNRFLAERTGGTYSTLKVQPAELEDSGVYFCASSRTGSYYEQYFGPGTRLTVT.

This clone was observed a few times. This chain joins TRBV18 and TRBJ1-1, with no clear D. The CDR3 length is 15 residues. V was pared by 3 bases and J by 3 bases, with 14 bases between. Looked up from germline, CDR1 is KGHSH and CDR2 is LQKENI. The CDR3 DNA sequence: TGTGCCAGCTCACCCCAACGGGAAGCTGACACTGAAGCTTTCTTT. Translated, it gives CASSPQREADTEAFF.

DNA of the CDR3: TGTGCCAGCAGCTTAGGGAGTCGGGACAGGGGGAACTACGAGCAGTACTTC. As protein: CASSLGSRDRGNYEQYF. The chain is built from TRBV7-9 and TRBJ2-7; 11 bases fit TRBD1. Germline V CDR1 and CDR2: SEHNR, FQNEAQ (reference sequence). This CDR3 is 17 amino acids long. V lost 1 base, J lost 3 bases, and 8 bases stayed unmatched.

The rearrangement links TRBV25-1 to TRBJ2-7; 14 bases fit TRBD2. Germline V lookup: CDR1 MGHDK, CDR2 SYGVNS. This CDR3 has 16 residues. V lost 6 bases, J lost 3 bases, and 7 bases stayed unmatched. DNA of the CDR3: TGTGCCAGCAGGCCACCGGGACTAGCGGGAGTCTACGAGCAGTACTTC. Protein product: CASRPPGLAGVYEQYF.

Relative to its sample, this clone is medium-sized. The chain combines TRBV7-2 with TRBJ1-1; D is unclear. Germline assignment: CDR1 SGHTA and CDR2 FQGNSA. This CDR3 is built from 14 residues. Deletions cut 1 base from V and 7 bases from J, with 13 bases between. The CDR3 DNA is TGTGCCAGCAGCTTAGTCGTCAGTACCCTTGAAGCTTTCTTT. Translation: CASSLVVSTLEAFF.

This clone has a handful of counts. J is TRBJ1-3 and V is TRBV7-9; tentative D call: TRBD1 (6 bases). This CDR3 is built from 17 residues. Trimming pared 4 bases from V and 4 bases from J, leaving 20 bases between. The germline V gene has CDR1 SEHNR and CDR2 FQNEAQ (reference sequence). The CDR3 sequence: CASSSEDSIRTGNTIYF. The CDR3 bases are TGTGCCAGCAGCTCAGAGGACAGTATACGTACCGGAAACACCATATATTTT. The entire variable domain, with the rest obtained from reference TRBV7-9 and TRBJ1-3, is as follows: DTGVSQNPRHKITKRGQNVTFRCDPISEHNRLYWYRQTLGQGPEFLTYFQNEAQLEKSRLLSDRFSAERPKGSFSTLEIQRTEQGDSAMYLCASSSEDSIRTGNTIYFGEGSWLTVV.

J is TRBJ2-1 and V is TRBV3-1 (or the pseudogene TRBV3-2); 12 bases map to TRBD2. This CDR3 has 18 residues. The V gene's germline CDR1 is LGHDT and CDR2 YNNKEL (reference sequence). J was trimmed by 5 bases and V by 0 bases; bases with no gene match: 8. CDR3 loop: CASSQDGRRTSGDNEQFF. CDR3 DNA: TGTGCCAGCAGCCAAGATGGGCGGAGGACTAGCGGGGACAATGAGCAGTTCTTC.

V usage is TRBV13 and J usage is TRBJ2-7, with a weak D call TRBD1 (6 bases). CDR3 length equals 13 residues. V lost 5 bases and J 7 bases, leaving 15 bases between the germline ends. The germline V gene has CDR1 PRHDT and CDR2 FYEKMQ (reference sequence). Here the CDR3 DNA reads TGTGCCAGCAGCCGAACAGGGTTGTGGGAGCAGTACTTC. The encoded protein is CASSRTGLWEQYF. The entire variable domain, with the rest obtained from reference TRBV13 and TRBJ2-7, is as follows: AAGVIQSPRHLIKEKRETATLKCYPIPRHDTVYWYQQGPGQDPQFLISFYEKMQSDKGSIPDRFSAQQFSDYHSELNMSSLELGDSALYFCASSRTGLWEQYFGPGTRLTVT.

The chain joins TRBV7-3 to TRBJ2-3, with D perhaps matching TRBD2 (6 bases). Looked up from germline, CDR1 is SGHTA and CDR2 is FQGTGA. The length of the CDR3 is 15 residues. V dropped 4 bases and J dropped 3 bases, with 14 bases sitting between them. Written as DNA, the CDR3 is TGTGCCAGCAGCTCGGGACTCGGTCGTACAGATACGCAGTATTTT. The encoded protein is CASSSGLGRTDTQYF.

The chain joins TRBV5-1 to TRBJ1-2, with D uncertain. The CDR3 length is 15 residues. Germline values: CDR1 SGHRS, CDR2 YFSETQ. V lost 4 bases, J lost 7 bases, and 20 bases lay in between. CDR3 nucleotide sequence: TGCGCCAGCAGCAACCCAAGCGGCGGGGTGGCTGGCTACACCTTC. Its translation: CASSNPSGGVAGYTF.

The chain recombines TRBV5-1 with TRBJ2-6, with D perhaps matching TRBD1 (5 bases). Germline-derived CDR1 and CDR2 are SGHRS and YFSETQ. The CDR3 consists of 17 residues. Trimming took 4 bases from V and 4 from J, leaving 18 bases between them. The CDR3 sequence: CASSDGHSLAGANVLTF. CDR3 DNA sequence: TGCGCCAGCAGCGACGGACACTCCCTTGCGGGGGCCAACGTCCTGACTTTC.